The clone carrying this T cell receptor (beta chain) has a handful of counts. TCRdb independently ran MiXCR on the 5' RACE reads; one entry per CDR3 protein. Of roughly 690,000 distinct CDR3 sequences in the sample, around 6% were seen once. The data were obtained in a study of identical twins. V lost 2 bases and J 10 bases, leaving 18 bases between the germline ends. Germline-derived CDR1 and CDR2 are MNHEY and SVGAGI. This CDR3 is built from 15 residues. The V and J genes are TRBV6-5 and TRBJ2-1; D gene ambiguous. The sample consisted of naive T cells sorted from blood. This receptor was identified in a man aged 18-30 years in good health. This CDR3 is CASSYGQAIYLEQFF. The CDR3, as DNA: TGTGCCAGCAGTTACGGGCAGGCGATATACCTAGAGCAGTTCTTC.